This T cell receptor beta chain is from a study of beta chain features in type 1 diabetes. This clone was picked up a small number of times. Its antigen is still unknown. Whole-study findings and limits: Fewer junction insertions and more nucleotide deletions appeared in type 1 diabetes patients. With patients and controls alike, PCR might favor shorter templates to an equal degree. When cDNA is sequenced, cells with high TCR expression could be over-represented. Significant though moderate, a shortening of TCRB CDR3s appeared in all four CD4+ subsets of Type 1 diabetes patients.

The authors reverse transcribed all of the isolated RNA, so sequencing captured expressed TCRB transcripts. TCRdb's table, derived via immunoSEQ multiplex PCR, lists solely in-frame clones and lacks some. Of hundreds of thousands of clones listed, roughly 30% are singletons. V gave up 3 bases and J gave up 8 bases, with 9 bases separating them. The CDR3 extends over 12 amino acids. CDR1 and CDR2 (germline): SGDLS, YYNGEE. Material: naive CD4+ T cells from blood. This receptor was identified in a man between 18 and 29 years old in good health. V is TRBV9 and J is TRBJ2-1, with a tentative D call TRBD1 (5 bases). The CDR3 sequence is CASSGQGDEQFF. CDR3 bases: TGTGCCAGCAGCGGCCAGGGTGATGAGCAGTTCTTC.